These 20 T cell receptor beta chains were all obtained from the same sample, sequenced in a study of shared clonotypes between healthy human individuals. Sequencing was performed with immunoSEQ multiplex PCR; in TCRdb, only in-frame clones are kept and a portion is missing. Of 1 million to 1.2 million clones in the sample, approximately 75% were seen once. The specimen sequenced was memory CD4+ T cells from PBMCs. Subset given: CD45RA-negative fraction. These receptors were collected from a man younger than 35 in good health. Some clones in this sample may be carry-over from other donors' samples.

V usage is TRBV5-8 and J usage is TRBJ1-3; the D gene is possibly TRBD1 (6 bases). This CDR3 spans 14 amino acids. Germline V gene sequence: CDR1 SGHTS, CDR2 YDEGEE. Trimming removed 5 bases at V and 4 bases at J, with 13 bases between. The CDR3 DNA reads TGTGCCAGCAGGCTACAGGGTGCCGGAAACACCATATATTTT. Amino acid sequence: CASRLQGAGNTIYF. Combining the CDR3 with reference TRBV5-8 and TRBJ1-3 gives the whole variable domain EAGVTQSPTHLIKTRGQQATLRCSPISGHTSVYWYQQALGLGLQFLLWYDEGEERNRGNFPPRFSGRQFPNYSSELNVNALELEDSALYLCASRLQGAGNTIYFGEGSWLTVV.

V and J are TRBV10-1 and TRBJ2-4; TRBD1 is a possible D gene (6 bases). Trimming took 11 bases from V and 5 from J, leaving 16 bases between them. This CDR3 is 13 amino acids long. Germline lookup yields CDR1 WNHNN and CDR2 SYGVQD (reference sequence). CDR3 sequence reads: CASRRGGENIQYF. The DNA for the CDR3 is TGCGCCTCGCGTCGTGGGGGCGAAAACATTCAGTACTTC.

As for this clone: Within the sample, other DNA sequences also encode this same CDR3. This sequence joins TRBV27 and TRBJ2-6; the D is unclear. V lost 3 bases and J 4 bases, leaving 4 bases between the germline ends. The CDR3 has 13 residues. Germline-derived CDR1 and CDR2 are MNHEY and SMNVEV (reference sequence). CDR3: CASSFSGANVLTF. As DNA, the CDR3 is TGTGCCAGCAGTTTCTCCGGGGCCAACGTCCTGACTTTC.

This clone was seen only a few times. This rearrangement joins TRBV4-1 to TRBJ2-1; 12 nucleotides agree with TRBD2. This CDR3 has 15 residues. Germline V lookup: CDR1 MGHRA, CDR2 YSYEKL. Unmatched junction bases numbered 4, after V lost 1 base and J lost 9 bases. The CDR3 DNA is TGCGCCAGCAGCCAAGGGACTAGCGGGATCGGTGAGCAGTTCTTC. Translating it yields CASSQGTSGIGEQFF.

V usage is TRBV6-5 and J usage is TRBJ1-3; D perhaps matches TRBD1 (6 bases). V lost 7 bases and J lost 1, with 11 bases in between. This CDR3 spans 14 amino acids. Germline V gene sequence: CDR1 MNHEY, CDR2 SVGAGI. CDR3 in amino acids: CASTSQGSGNTIYF. CDR3 DNA: TGTGCCAGCACCAGCCAGGGGTCTGGAAACACCATATATTTT.

The genes are TRBV29-1 and TRBJ1-1, with 10 bases fitting TRBD1. The CDR3 is made up of 14 amino acids. Germline-derived CDR1 and CDR2 are SQVTM and ANQGSEA. V dropped 4 bases and J dropped 7; count of bases not matched to a gene: 9. The CDR3: CSVAPGTGEIEAFF. In DNA, the CDR3 is TGCAGCGTTGCCCCCGGGACAGGGGAAATTGAAGCTTTCTTT.

The chain links TRBV4-2 to TRBJ2-1, with TRBD2 matching over 7 bases. Germline assignment: CDR1 LGHNA and CDR2 YNFKEQ. The CDR3 extends over 15 amino acids. V dropped 0 bases and J dropped 5; count of bases not matched to a gene: 4. CDR3 in amino acids: CASSQDRTRHNEQFF. The CDR3 nucleotides are TGTGCCAGCAGCCAAGATAGGACTAGACACAATGAGCAGTTCTTC.

This clone came up once. This chain links TRBV10-3 with TRBJ2-7; TRBD2 matches at 13 bases. Germline loops: CDR1 ENHRY, CDR2 SYGVKD. The CDR3 is made up of 19 amino acids. The ends lost 3 bases at V and 0 bases at J; junction bases unmatched: 11. The CDR3 sequence: CAISDWRITSGRDSYEQYF. CDR3 DNA sequence: TGTGCCATCAGTGATTGGAGGATAACTAGCGGGAGGGACTCCTACGAGCAGTACTTC.

The V and J genes are TRBV19 and TRBJ2-2; D is unresolved. Trimming left V 4 bases short and J 4 bases short, with 10 bases between. The germline V gene encodes CDR1 LNHDA and CDR2 SQIVND (reference sequence). The CDR3 sequence is 14 residues long. CDR3 nucleotide sequence: TGTGCCAGTAGTACCCCATTCTTCACCGGGGAGCTGTTTTTT. Amino acids: CASSTPFFTGELFF.

This chain links TRBV4-2 with TRBJ2-3; TRBD2 aligns across 11 bases. Trimming removed 6 bases from V and 4 bases from J; junction bases left unmatched: 6. CDR1 is LGHNA, CDR2 YNFKEQ, per germline. The CDR3 spans 15 residues. This CDR3 reads CASRLGLAGADTQYF. The DNA of the CDR3 is TGTGCCAGCAGGCTTGGACTAGCGGGTGCAGATACGCAGTATTTT.

This chain joins TRBV28 and TRBJ2-7; tentatively, D is TRBD2 (5 bases). CDR3 length: 13 residues. Trimming pared 8 bases from V and 4 bases from J, leaving 15 bases between. Germline V gene sequence: CDR1 MDHEN, CDR2 SYDVKM. The CDR3, as DNA: TGTGCCAGCCTAACGACTGGGAGTTACGAGCAGTACTTC. It translates to CASLTTGSYEQYF. Full variable domain (outside the CDR3, taken from reference TRBV28 and TRBJ2-7): DVKVTQSSRYLVKRTGEKVFLECVQDMDHENMFWYRQDPGLGLRLIYFSYDVKMKEKGDIPEGYSVSREKKERFSLILESASTNQTSMYLCASLTTGSYEQYFGPGTRLTVT.

The V gene is TRBV11-3, the J gene TRBJ1-1; tentatively, D is TRBD1 (5 bases). Germline values: CDR1 SGHNT, CDR2 YENEEA. The CDR3 has 15 residues. V dropped 0 bases and J dropped 1 base, with 9 bases sitting between them. This chain's CDR3 is CASSLDSGPNTEAFF. The DNA of the CDR3 is TGTGCCAGCAGCTTAGATTCGGGACCGAACACTGAAGCTTTCTTT.

The chain links TRBV9 to TRBJ2-7; possibly TRBD1 for D (5 bases). There are 16 residues in the CDR3. The germline V gene encodes CDR1 SGDLS and CDR2 YYNGEE. Trimming shortened V by 0 bases and J by 0 bases, and 13 bases separated the two germline ends. The CDR3 loop is CASSVGGTRASYEQYF. CDR3 DNA sequence: TGTGCCAGCAGCGTAGGGGGCACAAGAGCCTCCTACGAGCAGTACTTC.

Of note for this clone: A far bigger clonotype differs at one base, so this is likely a read error. The sample contains more than one DNA sequence encoding this CDR3. The V gene is TRBV5-1, the J gene TRBJ2-3; D gene unclear. Trimming pared 2 bases from V and 2 bases from J, leaving 15 bases between. The CDR3 is 16 residues long. Germline-derived CDR1 and CDR2 are SGHRS and YFSETQ. The CDR3 sequence is CASSLPTQPDTDTQYF. In DNA form, the CDR3 reads TGCGCCAGCAGCTTACCCACCCAGCCGGACACAGATACGCAGTATTTT. Full variable domain (remainder filled in from reference TRBV5-1 and TRBJ2-3): KAGVTQTPRYLIKTRGQQVTLSCSPISGHRSVSWYQQTPGQGLQFLFEYFSETQRNKGNFPGRFSGRQFSNSRSEMNVSTLELGDSALYLCASSLPTQPDTDTQYFGPGTRLTVL.

The J gene is TRBJ2-3, the V gene TRBV11-3; no definite D call. There are 14 residues in the CDR3. The V end was cut by 0 bases, the J end by 2 bases, with 6 bases between. CDR1 SGHNT and CDR2 YENEEA come from the germline V gene. CDR3 nucleotide sequence: TGTGCCAGCAGCTTAGATCTCGCCACAGATACGCAGTATTTT. Amino acid sequence: CASSLDLATDTQYF. The variable domain in full, with the rest retrieved from reference TRBV11-3 and TRBJ2-3, is EAGVVQSPRYKIIEKKQPVAFWCNPISGHNTLYWYLQNLGQGPELLIRYENEEAVDDSQLPKDRFSAERLKGVDSTLKIQPAELGDSAVYLCASSLDLATDTQYFGPGTRLTVL.

The table lists this clone with a few counts. The chain recombines TRBV6-1 with TRBJ1-5; 8 nucleotides agree with TRBD1. The ends lost 4 bases at V and 2 bases at J; junction bases unmatched: 7. Germline V gene lookup returns CDR1 MNHNS and CDR2 SASEGT. CDR3 length: 16 residues. CDR3: CASSGQGMAGNQPQHF. CDR3 sequence (DNA): TGTGCCAGCAGTGGACAGGGGATGGCCGGCAATCAGCCCCAGCATTTT.

About this clone itself: Other nucleotide sequences from this sample produce the same CDR3. The J gene is TRBJ1-5, the V gene TRBV28, with 9 bases matching TRBD1. The J segment lost 4 bases and the V segment lost 5 bases, leaving 3 bases of the junction unmatched. Germline V gene sequence: CDR1 MDHEN, CDR2 SYDVKM. The CDR3 length is 14 residues. The CDR3 nucleotides are TGTGCCAGCAGTCCAGGGACAGGGAATCAGCCCCAGCATTTT. It is translated as CASSPGTGNQPQHF.

As concerns this clone: The same CDR3 can be traced to other DNA sequences in this sample. The CDR3 spells CASSRGLAGTYEQYF. The CDR3 region has the DNA TGCGCCAGCAGCAGAGGACTAGCGGGGACCTACGAGCAGTACTTC. The rearrangement uses TRBV5-1 and TRBJ2-7; 12 bases match TRBD2. This CDR3 comprises 15 residues. Per germline, CDR1 SGHRS and CDR2 YFSETQ. Trimming took 4 bases from V and 2 from J; bases not matched to a gene: 4.

The J gene is TRBJ1-2, the V gene TRBV7-9; tentative D call: TRBD1 (5 bases). V was cut by 8 bases and J by 5 bases, with 21 bases left in between. This CDR3 has 15 residues. CDR1 and CDR2 from the germline V gene are SEHNR and FQNEAQ (reference sequence). The CDR3 nucleotides read TGTGCCAGCGGGGGACGACTCGGATCTCGTTATGGCTACACCTTC. This gives the protein CASGGRLGSRYGYTF.

CDR3 in DNA: TGTGCCAGCAGCTTGACCGCGGGGTCCTACAATGAGCAGTTCTTC. Protein: CASSLTAGSYNEQFF. This chain joins TRBV7-2 and TRBJ2-1, with D possibly matching TRBD2 (6 bases). Germline V lookup: CDR1 SGHTA, CDR2 FQGNSA. V was trimmed by 3 bases and J by 1 base, leaving 10 bases between them. The CDR3 runs 15 residues.